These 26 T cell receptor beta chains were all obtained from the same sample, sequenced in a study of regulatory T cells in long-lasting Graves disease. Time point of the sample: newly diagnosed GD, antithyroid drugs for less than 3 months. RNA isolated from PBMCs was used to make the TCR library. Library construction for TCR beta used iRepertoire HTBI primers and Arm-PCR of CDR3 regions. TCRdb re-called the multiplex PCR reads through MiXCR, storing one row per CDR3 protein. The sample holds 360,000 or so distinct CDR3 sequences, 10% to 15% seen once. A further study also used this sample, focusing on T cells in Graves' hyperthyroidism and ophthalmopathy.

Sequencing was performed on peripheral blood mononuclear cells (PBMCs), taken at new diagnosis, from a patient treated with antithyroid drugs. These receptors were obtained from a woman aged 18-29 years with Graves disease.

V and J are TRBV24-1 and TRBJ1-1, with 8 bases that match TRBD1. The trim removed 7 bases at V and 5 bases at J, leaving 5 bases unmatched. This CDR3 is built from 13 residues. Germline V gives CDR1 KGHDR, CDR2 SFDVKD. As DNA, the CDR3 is TGTGCCACCAGGAGGACAGGGCGGACTGAAGCTTTCTTT. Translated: CATRRTGRTEAFF.

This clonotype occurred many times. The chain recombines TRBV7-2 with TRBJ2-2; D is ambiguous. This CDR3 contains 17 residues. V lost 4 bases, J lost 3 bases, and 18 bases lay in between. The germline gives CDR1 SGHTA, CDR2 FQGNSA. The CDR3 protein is CASSSHTPYGDTGELFF. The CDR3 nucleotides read TGTGCCAGCAGCTCCCACACTCCATACGGCGACACCGGGGAGCTGTTTTTT.

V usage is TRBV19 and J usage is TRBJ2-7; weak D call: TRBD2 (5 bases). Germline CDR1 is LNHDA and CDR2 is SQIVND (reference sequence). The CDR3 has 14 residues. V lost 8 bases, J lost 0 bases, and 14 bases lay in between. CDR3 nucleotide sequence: TGTGCCAGTGGCGGAGGAGCGAGCTCCTACGAGCAGTACTTC. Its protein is CASGGGASSYEQYF.

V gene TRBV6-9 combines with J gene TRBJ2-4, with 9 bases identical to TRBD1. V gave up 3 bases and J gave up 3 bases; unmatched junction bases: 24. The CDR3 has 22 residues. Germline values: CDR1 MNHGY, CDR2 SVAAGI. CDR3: CASSYSGTGFIKASMSKNIQYF. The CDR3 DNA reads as TGTGCCAGCAGTTACTCCGGGACAGGGTTTATCAAAGCCTCAATGAGCAAAAACATTCAGTACTTC.

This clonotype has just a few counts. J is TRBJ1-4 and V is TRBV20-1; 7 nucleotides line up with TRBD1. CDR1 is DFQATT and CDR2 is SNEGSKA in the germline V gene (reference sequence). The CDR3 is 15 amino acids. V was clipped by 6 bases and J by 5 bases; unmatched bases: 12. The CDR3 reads CSAIRGDRANEKLFF. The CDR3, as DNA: TGCAGTGCAATAAGGGGAGACAGGGCCAATGAAAAACTGTTTTTT.

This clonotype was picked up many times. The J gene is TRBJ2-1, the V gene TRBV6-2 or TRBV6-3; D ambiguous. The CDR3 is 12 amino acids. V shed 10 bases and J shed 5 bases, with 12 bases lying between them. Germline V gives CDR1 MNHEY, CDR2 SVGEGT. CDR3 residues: CATEWGNNEQFF. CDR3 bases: TGTGCCACCGAGTGGGGAAACAATGAGCAGTTCTTC.

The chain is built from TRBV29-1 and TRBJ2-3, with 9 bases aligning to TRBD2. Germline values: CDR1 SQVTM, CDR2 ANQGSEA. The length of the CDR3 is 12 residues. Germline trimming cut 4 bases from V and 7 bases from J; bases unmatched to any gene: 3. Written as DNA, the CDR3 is TGCAGCGTTGGGCTAGCGGGGAATACGCAGTATTTT. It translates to CSVGLAGNTQYF.

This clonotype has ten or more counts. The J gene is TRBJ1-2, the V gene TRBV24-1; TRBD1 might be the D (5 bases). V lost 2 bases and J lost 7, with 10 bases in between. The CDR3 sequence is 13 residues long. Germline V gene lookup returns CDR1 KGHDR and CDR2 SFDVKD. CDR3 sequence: CATSDSTAGGYTF. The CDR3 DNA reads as TGTGCCACCAGTGATTCGACAGCGGGTGGCTACACCTTC.

The CDR3 region has the DNA TGCGCCAGCAGCCAACCAGCGGCAGGGGTTTATCGGGCCAACGTCCTGACTTTC. Its protein is CASSQPAAGVYRANVLTF. This chain connects TRBV4-1 to TRBJ2-6; D is possibly TRBD1 (6 bases). V dropped 2 bases and J dropped 5 bases, with 19 bases sitting between them. CDR3 length equals 18 residues. Per the germline V gene, CDR1 is MGHRA and CDR2 is YSYEKL.

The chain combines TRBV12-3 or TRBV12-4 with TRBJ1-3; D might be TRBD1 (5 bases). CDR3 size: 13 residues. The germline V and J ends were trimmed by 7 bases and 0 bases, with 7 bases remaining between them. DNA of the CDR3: TGTGCCAGCACCGACAGCTCTGGAAACACCATATATTTT. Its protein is CASTDSSGNTIYF.

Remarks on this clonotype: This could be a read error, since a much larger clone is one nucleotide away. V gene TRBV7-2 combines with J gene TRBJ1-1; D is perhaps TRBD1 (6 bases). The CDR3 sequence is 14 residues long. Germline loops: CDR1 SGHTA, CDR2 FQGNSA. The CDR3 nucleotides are TGTGCCAGCAGCCGAGGACAGATGAACACTAAAGCTTTCTTT. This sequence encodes CASSRGQMNTKAFF.

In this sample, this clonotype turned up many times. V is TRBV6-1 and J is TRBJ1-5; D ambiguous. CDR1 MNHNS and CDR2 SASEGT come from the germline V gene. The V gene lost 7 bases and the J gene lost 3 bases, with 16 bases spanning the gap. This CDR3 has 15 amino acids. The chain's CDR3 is CASNPRPGINQPQHF. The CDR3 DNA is TGTGCCAGCAACCCCCGACCTGGAATCAATCAGCCCCAGCATTTT.

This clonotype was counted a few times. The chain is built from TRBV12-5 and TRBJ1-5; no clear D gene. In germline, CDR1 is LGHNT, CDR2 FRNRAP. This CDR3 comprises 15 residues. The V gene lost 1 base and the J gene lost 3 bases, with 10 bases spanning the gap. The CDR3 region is CASGLGNRFNQPQHF. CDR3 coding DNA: TGTGCTAGTGGTTTGGGTAACCGGTTCAATCAGCCCCAGCATTTT.

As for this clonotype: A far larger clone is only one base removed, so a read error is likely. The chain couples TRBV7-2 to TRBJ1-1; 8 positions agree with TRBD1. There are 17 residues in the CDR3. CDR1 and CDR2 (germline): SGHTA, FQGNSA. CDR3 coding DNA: TGTGCCGGCAGCTTGGGGTACAGGGGGTTCATGAACACTGAAGCTTTCTTT. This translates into CAGSLGYRGFMNTEAFF. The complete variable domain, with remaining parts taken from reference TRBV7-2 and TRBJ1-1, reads GAGVSQSPSNKVTEKGKDVELRCDPISGHTALYWYRQSLGQGLEFLIYFQGNSAPDKSGLPSDRFSAERTGGSVSTLTIQRTQQEDSAVYLCAGSLGYRGFMNTEAFFGQGTRLTVV.

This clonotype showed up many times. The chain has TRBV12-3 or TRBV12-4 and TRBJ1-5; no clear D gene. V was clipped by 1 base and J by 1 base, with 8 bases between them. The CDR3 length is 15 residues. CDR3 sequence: CASSLGEESNQPQHF. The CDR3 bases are TGTGCCAGCAGTTTAGGTGAAGAAAGCAATCAGCCCCAGCATTTT.

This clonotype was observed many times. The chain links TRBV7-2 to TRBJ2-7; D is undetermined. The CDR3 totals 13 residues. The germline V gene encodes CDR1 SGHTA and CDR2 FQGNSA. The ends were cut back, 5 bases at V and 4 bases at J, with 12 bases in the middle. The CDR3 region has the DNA TGTGCCAGCAGCGAAACTGGATTTTACGAGCAGTACGTC. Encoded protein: CASSETGFYEQYV.

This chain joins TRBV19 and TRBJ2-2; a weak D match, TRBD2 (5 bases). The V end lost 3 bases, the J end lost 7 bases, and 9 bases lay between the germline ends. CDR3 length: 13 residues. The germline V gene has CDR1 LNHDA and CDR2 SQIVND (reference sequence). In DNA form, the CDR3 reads TGTGCCAGTAGTATCGGGGATGTCGGGGAGCTGTTTTTT. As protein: CASSIGDVGELFF.

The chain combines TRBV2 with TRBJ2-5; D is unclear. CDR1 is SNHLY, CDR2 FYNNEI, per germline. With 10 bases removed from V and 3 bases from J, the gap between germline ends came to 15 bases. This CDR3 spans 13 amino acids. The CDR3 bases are TGTGCCACTGGAGAGACGGAAGAAGAGACCCAGTACTTC. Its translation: CATGETEEETQYF.

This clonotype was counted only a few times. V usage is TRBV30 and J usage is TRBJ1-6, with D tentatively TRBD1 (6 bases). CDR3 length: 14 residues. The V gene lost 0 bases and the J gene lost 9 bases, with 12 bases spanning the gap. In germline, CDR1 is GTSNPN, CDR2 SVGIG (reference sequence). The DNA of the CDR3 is TGTGCCTGGAGTGTACTAGGGGGACTTTCACCCCTCCACTTT. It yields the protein CAWSVLGGLSPLHF.

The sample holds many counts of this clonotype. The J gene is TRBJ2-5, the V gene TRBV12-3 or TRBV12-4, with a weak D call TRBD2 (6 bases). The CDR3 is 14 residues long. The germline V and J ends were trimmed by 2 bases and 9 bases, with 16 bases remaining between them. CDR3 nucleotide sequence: TGTGCCAGCAGTTTATTGGTGGCAGGGAGGCCCCAGTACTTC. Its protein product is CASSLLVAGRPQYF.

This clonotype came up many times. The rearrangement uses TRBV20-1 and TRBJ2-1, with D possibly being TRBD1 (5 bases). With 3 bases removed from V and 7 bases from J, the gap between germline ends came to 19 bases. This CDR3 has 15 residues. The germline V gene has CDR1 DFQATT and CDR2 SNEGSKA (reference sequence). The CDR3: CSASFFEGAVNEQFF. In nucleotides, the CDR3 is TGCAGTGCTAGTTTTTTCGAAGGGGCCGTAAATGAGCAGTTCTTC.

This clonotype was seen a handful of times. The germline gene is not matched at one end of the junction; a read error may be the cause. The CDR3 loop is CASSFGLAGGTDMQYF. The CDR3 DNA follows: TGTGCCAGCAGCTTTGGACTAGCGGGTGGTACAGATATGCAGTATTTT. The rearrangement uses TRBV5-4 and TRBJ2-3; 11 bases align to TRBD2. This CDR3 has 16 residues. Germline lookup yields CDR1 SGHNT and CDR2 YYREEE (reference sequence).

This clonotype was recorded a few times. CDR3 protein: CASSGGVKVPTQQYEQFF. As DNA, the CDR3 is TGTGCCAGCAGTGGAGGGGTGAAGGTTCCCACCCAACAATATGAGCAGTTCTTC. This chain connects TRBV12-3 or TRBV12-4 to TRBJ2-1; possible D gene TRBD2, 6 bases. CDR3 length equals 18 residues. The germline V and J ends were trimmed by 5 bases and 8 bases, with 28 bases remaining between them.

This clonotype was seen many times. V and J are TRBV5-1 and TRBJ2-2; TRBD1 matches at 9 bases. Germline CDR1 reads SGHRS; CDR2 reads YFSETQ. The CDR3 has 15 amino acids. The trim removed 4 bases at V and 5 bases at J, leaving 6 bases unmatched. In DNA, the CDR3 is TGCGCCAGCAGCCCGGGACAGGGAAAGACCGGGGAGCTGTTTTTT. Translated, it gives CASSPGQGKTGELFF.

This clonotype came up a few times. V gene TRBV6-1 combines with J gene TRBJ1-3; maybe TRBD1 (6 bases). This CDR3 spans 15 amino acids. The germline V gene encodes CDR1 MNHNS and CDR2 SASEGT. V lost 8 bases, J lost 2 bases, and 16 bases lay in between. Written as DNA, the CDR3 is TGTGCCAGCGACCGTATCAGGGGTGCTGGAAACACCATATATTTT. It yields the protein CASDRIRGAGNTIYF.

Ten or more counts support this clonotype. The CDR3 DNA reads as TGTGCCAGCAGTTTATCTTGGGAATCTAACCGGCCAATTGGCAATCAGCCCCAGCATTTT. This sequence encodes CASSLSWESNRPIGNQPQHF. The chain recombines TRBV28 with TRBJ1-5; D uncertain. The CDR3 covers 20 residues. Trimming took 1 base from V and 2 from J, leaving 24 bases between them. CDR1 is MDHEN, CDR2 SYDVKM, per germline.